These 7 T cell receptor beta chains originate from one sample sequenced in a study of T cell responses to AZD1222 COVID-19 vaccine (dated by TCRdb to the early 2020s). Receptor amplification or capture employed the immunoSEQ multiplex PCR assay. TCRdb took over this immuneACCESS table, retaining in-frame rearrangements with V and J assigned. Such tables are incomplete; in checked studies, under half of the missing clones stem from an unresolved V gene, and the remainder is unexplained. A total of 75,000 to 100,000 clones appear in this sample, 90% to 95% of them only once. The ten largest clones take up about 13% of the sample. The sample's time point label, decoded: baseline before first vaccination. The sample was peripheral blood, taken on day 0 of AZD1222 vaccination. The receptors shown here come from an adult in good health.

The chain is built from TRBV4-1 and TRBJ1-2; 8 bases align to TRBD1. The V gene end was trimmed by 2 bases and the J gene end by 5 bases; junction bases not matched to a gene: 4. The germline V gene has CDR1 MGHRA and CDR2 YSYEKL. This CDR3 spans 14 amino acids. In nucleotides, the CDR3 is TGCGCCAGCAGCCAACGGACAGGGTCTTATGGCTACACCTTC. Protein product: CASSQRTGSYGYTF.

The table lists this clone with a count of one. This chain joins TRBV2 and TRBJ1-2; 9 bases align to TRBD1. CDR1 SNHLY and CDR2 FYNNEI come from the germline V gene. The CDR3 covers 12 residues. V trimming: 6 bases; J trimming: 5 bases; junction bases outside the gene matches: 1. The CDR3 loop reads CASRGQGYGYTF. CDR3 sequence (DNA): TGTGCCAGCAGGGGACAGGGATATGGCTACACCTTC.

A single count supports this clone. The rearrangement uses TRBV28 and TRBJ1-3, with 8 nucleotides matching TRBD1. Trimming removed 3 bases from V and 4 bases from J; junction bases left unmatched: 5. This CDR3 spans 15 amino acids. Germline V gives CDR1 MDHEN, CDR2 SYDVKM. In nucleotides, the CDR3 is TGTGCCAGCAGTTTTCAGGGGGCGCGAGGAAACACCATATATTTT. Translation gives CASSFQGARGNTIYF.

The chain uses TRBV30 and TRBJ1-5, with D unclear. This CDR3 comprises 15 residues. Trimming stripped 0 bases from V and 4 bases from J, with 13 bases between. The V gene's germline CDR1 is GTSNPN and CDR2 SVGIG (reference sequence). The CDR3 reads CAWSVKQIQNQPQHF. CDR3 bases: TGTGCCTGGAGTGTAAAACAAATACAAAATCAGCCCCAGCATTTT.

The chain carries TRBV27 and TRBJ1-5; D is undetermined. The V end was cut by 4 bases, the J end by 1 base, with 8 bases between. The V gene's germline CDR1 is MNHEY and CDR2 SMNVEV (reference sequence). The CDR3 totals 14 residues. The CDR3 protein is CASSSRGSNQPQHF. CDR3 coding DNA: TGTGCCAGCAGTTCCCGCGGGAGCAATCAGCCCCAGCATTTT.

This CDR3 reads CASSPRNLPSNYGYTF. The CDR3 DNA follows: TGTGCCAGCAGTCCGAGGAACCTGCCTTCTAACTATGGCTACACCTTC. This rearrangement joins TRBV27 to TRBJ1-2; the D is unclear. Germline-derived CDR1 and CDR2 are MNHEY and SMNVEV (reference sequence). Trimming took 5 bases from V and 0 from J, leaving 16 bases between them. The CDR3 has 16 residues.

The chain couples TRBV7-2 to TRBJ2-1; 9 nucleotides align to TRBD2. The germline CDR1 and CDR2 sequences are SGHTA and FQGNSA. After removal of 1 base from V and 4 bases from J, the junction contained 5 bases not matched to a gene. This CDR3 comprises 16 residues. CDR3 in DNA: TGTGCCAGCAGCTTAGAGAGCGGGAGGCCTTACAATGAGCAGTTCTTC. Amino acids: CASSLESGRPYNEQFF. Drawing the rest from reference TRBV7-2 and TRBJ2-1, the complete variable domain is GAGVSQSPSNKVTEKGKDVELRCDPISGHTALYWYRQSLGQGLEFLIYFQGNSAPDKSGLPSDRFSAERTGGSVSTLTIQRTQQEDSAVYLCASSLESGRPYNEQFFGPGTRLTVL.